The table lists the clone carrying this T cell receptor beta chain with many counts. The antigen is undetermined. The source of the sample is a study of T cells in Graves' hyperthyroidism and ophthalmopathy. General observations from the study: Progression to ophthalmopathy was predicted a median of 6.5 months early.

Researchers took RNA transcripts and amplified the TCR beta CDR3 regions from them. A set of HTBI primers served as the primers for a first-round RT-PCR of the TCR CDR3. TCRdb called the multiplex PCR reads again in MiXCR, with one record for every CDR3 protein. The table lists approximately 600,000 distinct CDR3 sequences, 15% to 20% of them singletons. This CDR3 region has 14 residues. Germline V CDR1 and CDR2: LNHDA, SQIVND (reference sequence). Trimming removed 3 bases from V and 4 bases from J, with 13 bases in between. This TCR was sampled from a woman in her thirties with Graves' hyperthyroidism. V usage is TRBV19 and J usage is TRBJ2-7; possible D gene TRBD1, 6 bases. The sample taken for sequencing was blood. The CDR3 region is CASSMGTLLYEQYF. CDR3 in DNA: TGTGCCAGTAGTATGGGGACACTACTATACGAGCAGTACTTC.